These T cell receptor beta chains were read from a single sample in a study of blood T cell repertoires in COVID-19. Using immunoSEQ multiplex PCR, the repertoire was profiled, and TCRdb retains in-frame clones only, with some absent. The profile shows some 190,000 clones, roughly 86% of them singletons. Sequenced material: peripheral blood. All receptors come from a man aged 18 to 35 with active or convalescent COVID-19. Both conserved end residues are part of each CDR3. Expanded clones get a size class; other rows say once, few or many, or leave the size out.

>-|TRBV2
CASRGVSNQPQHF
>-|TRBV5-1
CASSGGDWTEGDTQYF
>-|TRBV6-1
CASSEARGGLYEQYF
>-|TRBV30
CASCTGGRVTEAFF
>-|TRBV5-1
CASSSSATQETQYF
>-|TRBV27
CASTGGQPGYNEQFF
>-|TRBV29-1
CSVTLAITDTQYF
>once|TRBV7-8
CASSLLVGGNSPLHF
>-|TRBV7-9
CASSSTGGFGNQPQHF
>once|TRBV5-1
CASSSVQGGSHYGYTF
>-|TRBV9
CASSRQGTSLFGELFF
>-|TRBV10-3
CAISESLGRGPGYTF
>-|TRBV6-2/TRBV6-3
CASSYEGLAGVLFLYEQYF
>-|TRBV21-1
CASSKAKKDSVNQPQHF
>-|TRBV27
CASRGAESYNEQFF
>-|TRBV30
CAWSVLENTEAFF
>-|TRBV5-4
CASSLGPTGLGINTGELFF
>-|TRBV20-1
CSASNGLSRSEQYF
>-|TRBV6-6
CASSPDRDNEQFF
>-|TRBV5-1
CASSLAQGMGGYTF
>-|TRBV4-1
CASTPLGGGPQYF
>-|TRBV9
CASSVGSTGNTIYF
>-|TRBV5-1
CASSGSGTGALFGYGYTF
>-|TRBV12-3/TRBV12-4
CASSFGGRETQYF
>-|TRBV5-5
CASSLAWDREDTGELFF